The source of this T cell receptor (beta chain) is a study of cytomegalovirus exposure and HLA in healthy donors. PCR involved 60 Vbeta and 13 Jbeta primers. The data were produced by immunoSEQ multiplex PCR, yet TCRdb's version contains in-frame clones alone and is incomplete. The table shows around 220,000 clones, with less than 80% occurring only once. Points from the study as a whole: The authors listed over 150 TCR beta chains as cytomegalovirus-associated.

Turning to this clone: Its specificity is not known.

Germline CDR1 is ENHRY and CDR2 is SYGVKD. The junction had 11 bases not matched to a gene; V was cut back by 2 bases and J by 8 bases. The CDR3 totals 16 residues. Sequencing used PBMCs. V usage is TRBV10-3 and J usage is TRBJ1-4; 7 nucleotides match TRBD1. This sequence originates from a girl aged 2 to 10 in good health and CMV-seronegative. The CDR3 sequence is CAISEGQDSGREKLFF. As DNA, the CDR3 is TGTGCCATCAGTGAGGGACAGGACAGCGGGAGGGAAAAACTGTTTTTT.